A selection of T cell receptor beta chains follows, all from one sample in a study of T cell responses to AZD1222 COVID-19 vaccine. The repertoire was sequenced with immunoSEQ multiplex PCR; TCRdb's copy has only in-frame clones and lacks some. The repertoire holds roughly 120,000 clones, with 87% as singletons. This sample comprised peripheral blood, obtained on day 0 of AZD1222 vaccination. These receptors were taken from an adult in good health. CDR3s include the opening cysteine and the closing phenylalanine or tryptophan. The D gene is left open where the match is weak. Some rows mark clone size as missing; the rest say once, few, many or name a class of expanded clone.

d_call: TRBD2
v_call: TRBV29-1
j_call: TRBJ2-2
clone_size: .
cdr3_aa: CSVARLAGGMNTGELFF
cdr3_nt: TGCAGCGTTGCGCGGCTAGCGGGGGGGATGAACACCGGGGAGCTGTTTTTT

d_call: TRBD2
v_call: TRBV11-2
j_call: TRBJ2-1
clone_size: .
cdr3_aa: CASSLLAVSYNEQFF
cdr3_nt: TGTGCCAGCAGCCTTCTAGCGGTCTCCTACAATGAGCAGTTCTTC

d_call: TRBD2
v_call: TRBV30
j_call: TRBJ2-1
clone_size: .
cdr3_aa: CAWSTSGASTGFF
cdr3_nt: TGTGCCTGGTCGACTAGCGGAGCCTCAACAGGGTTCTTC

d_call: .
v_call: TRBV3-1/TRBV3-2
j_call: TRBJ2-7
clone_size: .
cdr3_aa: CASSQEFAPPKYF
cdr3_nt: TGTGCCAGCAGCCAAGAGTTTGCACCTCCGAAGTACTTC

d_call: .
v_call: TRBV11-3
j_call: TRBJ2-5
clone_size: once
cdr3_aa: CASSTLEVQETQYF
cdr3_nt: TGTGCCAGCAGCACCTTGGAAGTCCAAGAGACCCAGTACTTC

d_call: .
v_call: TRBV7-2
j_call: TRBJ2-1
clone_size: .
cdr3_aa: CASNYVYNEQFF
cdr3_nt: TGTGCCAGCAACTACGTCTACAATGAGCAGTTCTTC

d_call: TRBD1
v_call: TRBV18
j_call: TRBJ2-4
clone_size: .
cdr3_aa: CASSPIQGAENIQYF
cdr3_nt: TGTGCCAGCTCACCAATTCAGGGGGCGGAAAACATTCAGTACTTC

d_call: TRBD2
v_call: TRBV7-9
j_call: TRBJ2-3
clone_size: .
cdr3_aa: CASSSTSSGGASNTQYF
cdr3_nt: TGTGCCAGCAGCTCAACTTCTAGCGGGGGGGCCTCTAATACGCAGTATTTT

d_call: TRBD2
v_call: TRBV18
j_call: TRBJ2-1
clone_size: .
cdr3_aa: CASSRGLAWISYNEQFF
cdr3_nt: TGTGCCAGCTCACGGGGACTAGCTTGGATCTCCTACAATGAGCAGTTCTTC

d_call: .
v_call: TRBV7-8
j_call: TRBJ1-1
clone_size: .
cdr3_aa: CASSLMAGLNTEAFF
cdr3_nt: TGTGCCAGCAGCTTAATGGCAGGCCTTAACACTGAAGCTTTCTTT

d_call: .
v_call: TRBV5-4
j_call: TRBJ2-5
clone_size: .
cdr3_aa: CASSLPQETQYF
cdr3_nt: TGTGCCAGCAGCTTGCCACAAGAGACCCAGTACTTC

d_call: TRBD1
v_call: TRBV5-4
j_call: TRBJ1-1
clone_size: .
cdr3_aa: CASSPGQDRNTEAFF
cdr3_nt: TGTGCCAGCAGCCCAGGACAGGATCGTAACACTGAAGCTTTCTTT

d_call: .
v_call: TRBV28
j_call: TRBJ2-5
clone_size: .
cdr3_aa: CASTQTGQETQYF
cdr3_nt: TGTGCCAGCACCCAAACTGGCCAAGAGACCCAGTACTTC

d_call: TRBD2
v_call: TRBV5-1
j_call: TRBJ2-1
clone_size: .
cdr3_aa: CASSIQTSGQLNEQFF
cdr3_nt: TGCGCCAGCAGCATCCAGACTAGCGGCCAACTCAATGAGCAGTTCTTC

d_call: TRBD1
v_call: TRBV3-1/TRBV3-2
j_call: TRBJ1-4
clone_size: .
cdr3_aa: CASSEGQGYEKLFF
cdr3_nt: TGTGCCAGCAGCGAGGGACAGGGGTATGAAAAACTGTTTTTT

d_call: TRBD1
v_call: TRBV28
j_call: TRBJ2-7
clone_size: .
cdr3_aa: CASSGTGTGYEQYF
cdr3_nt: TGTGCCAGCAGTGGGACAGGGACGGGGTACGAGCAGTACTTC

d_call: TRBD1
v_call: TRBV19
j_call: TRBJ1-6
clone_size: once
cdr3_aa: CASREDRAVGPLHF
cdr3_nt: TGTGCCAGTAGAGAGGACAGGGCCGTGGGACCCCTCCACTTT

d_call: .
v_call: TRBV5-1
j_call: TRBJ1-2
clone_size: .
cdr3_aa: CASSLDGGPVYGYTF
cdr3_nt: TGCGCCAGCAGCTTGGATGGGGGGCCAGTCTATGGCTACACCTTC

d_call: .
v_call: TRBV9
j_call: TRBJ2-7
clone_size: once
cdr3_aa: CASSPEVSSTREQYF
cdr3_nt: TGTGCCAGCAGCCCTGAGGTATCCTCTACCCGCGAGCAGTACTTC

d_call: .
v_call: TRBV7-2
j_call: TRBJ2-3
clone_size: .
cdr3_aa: CASSLMAGTTDTQYF
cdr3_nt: TGTGCCAGCAGCTTAATGGCGGGGACCACAGATACGCAGTATTTT

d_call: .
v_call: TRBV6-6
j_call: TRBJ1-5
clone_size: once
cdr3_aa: CASSYFTHSNQPQHF
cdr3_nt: TGTGCCAGCAGTTACTTCACGCATAGCAATCAGCCCCAGCATTTT

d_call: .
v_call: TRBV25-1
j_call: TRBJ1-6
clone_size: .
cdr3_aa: CASSADSTFYNSPLHF
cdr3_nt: TGTGCCAGCAGCGCCGACAGTACTTTCTATAATTCACCCCTCCACTTT

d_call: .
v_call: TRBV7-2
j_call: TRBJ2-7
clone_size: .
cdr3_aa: CASRDGLDEQYF
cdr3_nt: TGTGCCAGCAGGGACGGACTGGACGAGCAGTACTTC

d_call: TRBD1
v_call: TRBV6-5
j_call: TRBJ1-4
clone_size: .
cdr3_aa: CASSYDRVANEKLFF
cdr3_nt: TGTGCCAGCAGCTACGACAGGGTGGCTAATGAAAAACTGTTTTTT

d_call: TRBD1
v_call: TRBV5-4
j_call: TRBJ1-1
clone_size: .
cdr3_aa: CASSQRDRSDPEAFF
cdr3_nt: TGTGCCAGCAGCCAAAGGGACAGGTCGGATCCTGAAGCTTTCTTT

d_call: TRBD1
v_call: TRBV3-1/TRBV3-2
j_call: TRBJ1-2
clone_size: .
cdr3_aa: CASSPFGQGAHGYTF
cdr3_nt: TGTGCCAGCAGCCCTTTCGGACAGGGGGCCCATGGCTACACCTTC

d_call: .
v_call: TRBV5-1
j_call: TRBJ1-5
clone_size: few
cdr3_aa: CASSLEGPNQPQHF
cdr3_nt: TGCGCCAGCAGCTTGGAGGGACCCAATCAGCCCCAGCATTTT

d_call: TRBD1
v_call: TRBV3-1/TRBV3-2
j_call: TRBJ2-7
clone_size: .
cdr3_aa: CASSRDRTSYEQYF
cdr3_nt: TGTGCCAGCAGTCGGGACAGGACTTCCTACGAGCAGTACTTC

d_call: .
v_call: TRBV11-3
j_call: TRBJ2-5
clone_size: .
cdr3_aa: CASSLGLGETQYF
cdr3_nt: TGTGCCAGCAGCCTTGGGCTAGGGGAGACCCAGTACTTC

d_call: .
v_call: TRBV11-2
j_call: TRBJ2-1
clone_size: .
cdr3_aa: CASSSPGGKTYNEQFF
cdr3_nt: TGTGCCAGCAGCTCCCCTGGCGGGAAGACCTACAATGAGCAGTTCTTC

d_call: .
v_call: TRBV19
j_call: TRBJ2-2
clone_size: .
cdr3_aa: CASSMGPNTGELFF
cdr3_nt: TGTGCCAGTAGTATGGGACCGAACACCGGGGAGCTGTTTTTT

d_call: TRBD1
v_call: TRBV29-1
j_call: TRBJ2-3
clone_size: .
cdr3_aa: CSVERGRGDTQYF
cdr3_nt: TGCAGCGTTGAGAGGGGGCGAGGAGATACGCAGTATTTT

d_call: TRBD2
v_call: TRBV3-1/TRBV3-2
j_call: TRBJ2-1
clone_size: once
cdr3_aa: CASSTASGGYNEQFF
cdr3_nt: TGTGCCAGCAGTACCGCTAGCGGGGGCTACAATGAGCAGTTCTTC

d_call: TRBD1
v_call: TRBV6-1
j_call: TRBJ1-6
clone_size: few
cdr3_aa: CASSDLRDRGFSYNSPLHF
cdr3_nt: TGTGCCAGCAGTGACCTCCGGGACAGGGGGTTCTCCTATAATTCACCCCTCCACTTT

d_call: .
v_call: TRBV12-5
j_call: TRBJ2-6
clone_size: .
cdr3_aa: CASGLGTGANVLTF
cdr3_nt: TGTGCTAGTGGGTTGGGGACTGGGGCCAACGTCCTGACTTTC

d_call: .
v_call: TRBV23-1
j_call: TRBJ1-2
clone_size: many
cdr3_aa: CASTPPHRPEDNYGYTF
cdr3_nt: TGCGCCAGCACCCCCCCACACAGGCCAGAGGATAACTATGGCTACACCTTC

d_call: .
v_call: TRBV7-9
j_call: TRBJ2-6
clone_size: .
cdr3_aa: CASSPSGYSGANVLTF
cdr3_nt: TGTGCCAGCAGCCCTTCCGGTTACTCTGGGGCCAACGTCCTGACTTTC

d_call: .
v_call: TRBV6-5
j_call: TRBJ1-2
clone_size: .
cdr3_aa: CASSLDSGYGYTF
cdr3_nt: TGTGCCAGCAGTTTAGACAGCGGCTATGGCTACACCTTC

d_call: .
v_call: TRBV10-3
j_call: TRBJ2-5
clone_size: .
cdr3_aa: CAISEFGSQETQYF
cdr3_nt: TGTGCCATCAGTGAATTTGGGTCCCAAGAGACCCAGTACTTC

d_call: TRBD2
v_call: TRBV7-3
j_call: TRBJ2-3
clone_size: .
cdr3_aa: CASSQTSGVSGAQYF
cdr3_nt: TGTGCCAGCAGCCAGACTAGCGGGGTGTCGGGGGCGCAGTATTTT

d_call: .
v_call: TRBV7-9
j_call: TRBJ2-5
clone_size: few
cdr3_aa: CASSIQETQYF
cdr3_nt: TGTGCCAGCAGTATACAAGAGACCCAGTACTTC

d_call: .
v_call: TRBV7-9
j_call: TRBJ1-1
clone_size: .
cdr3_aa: CASSTTGNTEAFF
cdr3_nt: TGTGCCAGCAGCACGACAGGGAACACTGAAGCTTTCTTT

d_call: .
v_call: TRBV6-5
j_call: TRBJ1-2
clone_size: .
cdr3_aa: CASSYSIGDSPYGYTF
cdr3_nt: TGTGCCAGCAGTTACTCGATAGGGGATAGCCCCTATGGCTACACCTTC

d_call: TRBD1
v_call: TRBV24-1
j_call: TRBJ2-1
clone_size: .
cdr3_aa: CATSDPGQGSYNEQFF
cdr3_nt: TGTGCCACCAGTGATCCGGGACAGGGCAGCTACAATGAGCAGTTCTTC

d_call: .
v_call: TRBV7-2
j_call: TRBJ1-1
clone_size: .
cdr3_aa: CASSFRQSPEAFF
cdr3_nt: TGTGCCAGCAGCTTCCGACAGTCCCCTGAAGCTTTCTTT

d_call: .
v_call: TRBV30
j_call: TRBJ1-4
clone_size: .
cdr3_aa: CAWTGRGANEKLFF
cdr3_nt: TGTGCCTGGACGGGGAGGGGTGCTAATGAAAAACTGTTTTTT

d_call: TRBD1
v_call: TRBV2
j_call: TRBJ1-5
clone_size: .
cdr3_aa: CASSVGGQYNQPQHF
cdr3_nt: TGTGCCAGCAGTGTAGGGGGACAGTACAATCAGCCCCAGCATTTT